This T cell receptor (beta chain) came from a study of PD-1 blockade in mismatch repair-deficient tumors. Produced via immunoSEQ multiplex PCR; TCRdb's table is partial and in-frame only. This table holds some 100,000 clones, over 75% found once. Every patient had mismatch repair deficiency by PCR or immunohistochemistry. V shed 6 bases, J shed 4 bases, and the junction held 5 bases outside the gene matches. The V gene's germline CDR1 is MNHNS and CDR2 SASEGT. CDR3 length: 13 residues. The receptor was derived from an adult with mismatch repair-deficient cancer. This material consisted of peripheral blood, taken approximately 35 weeks after starting pembrolizumab. The chain is built from TRBV6-1 and TRBJ1-2, with 7 bases lining up with TRBD1. The CDR3 DNA reads TGTGCCAGCAGCCCGGGACAGAGCTATGGCTACACCTTC. Protein: CASSPGQSYGYTF.